This T cell receptor (beta chain) was obtained from a study of blood T cells in healthy people across ages (dated by TCRdb to about 2015). For the wider study: Template switching captured roughly one uniquely barcoded TCR beta cDNA molecule per two T cells in model experiments. Four age groups were formed from the donors: young (average about 17 years), middle-aged (around 40), aged (about 68) and long-lived (less than 85). The study analyzed two additional independent replicas of 1 million unique cDNA reads from the same blood draw for two donors, one aged 18 to 30 and one aged 80 or older. Age-related changes in TCR beta repertoire diversity were measured in the study by deep sequencing normalized with unique cDNA molecular identifiers. To avoid experimental bias, donors of different ages were randomly spread across the sequencing lanes.

The method behind the library was 5' RACE. The listed sequencing device is Illumina HiSeq 2500. The second PCR ran for roughly 7 to 12 cycles and used a J-beta primer mix along with a sample-barcoded 5' primer. A template-switch 5' adaptor carrying 12 random nucleotides introduced a unique molecular identifier onto each TCR beta cDNA molecule. At least 3 million CDR3-containing paired-end reads were obtained from each sample. First-strand cDNA was synthesized from all RNA with the Mint cDNA synthesis kit, primed by a TRBC-specific oligonucleotide. All cDNA was treated with uracil-DNA glycosylase and then went through a first 18-cycle PCR with the universal primers M1SS and BC2_uni_R. The authors' analysis ran thus. For normalization, 1 million high-quality reads were randomly selected from each sample, with every read carrying a distinct molecular identifier. Reads with shared molecular identifiers were discarded instead of being binned into consensus sequences. MiTCR, run with a Q25 quality threshold and the strictest error-elimination algorithm, handled CDR3 identification, clonotype clustering and error correction. A nonparametric unseen species model with Euler transformation was used to estimate lower-bound total TCR beta diversity. TCRdb reprocessing: public reads trimmed at Q25 with fastp, clones called with MiXCR, in-frame beta chains kept. CDR3 protein sequences are deduplicated, and each keeps its most common genes and DNA. These V and J calls are TCRdb output, not the study's own analysis. Recorded for this sample are some 1.1 million distinct CDR3 sequences; about two fifths of them occurred a single time. The ten largest clonotypes hold about an eighth of the sample.

What the study reported, not specific to this receptor: Estimates of total diversity based on one million sequenced T cells were regarded as lower bounds and as underestimates. The CMV infection status of donors was not known, potentially confounding age-related changes in expanded clonotypes. Observed TCR beta diversity per million T cells fell roughly linearly with age, and a significant reduction was already apparent by age roughly 40. Conclusive comparison of naive and antigen-experienced compartments was prevented by the profiling of bulk unsorted PBMCs. Observed TCR beta diversity correlated strongly with the percentage of naive T cells measured by flow cytometry. Compared with the aged group, the long-lived group had more naive CD4+ T cells, fewer expanded clones and increased TCR diversity, suggesting age selection.

Comments on this clonotype: The antigen it binds to is not known. No quality values exist for individual bases; no much larger clone is one base distant.

From cysteine to phenylalanine, the CDR3 is 14 amino acids long. This entry keeps only the CDR3 DNA: 42 bases, framed from base 1. Trimming removed 3 bases from V and 7 bases from J; the gene matches leave 4 bases unexplained. The germline V gene provides CDR1 SGDLS and CDR2 YYNGEE. Donors were 30 to 45 systemically healthy Caucasian individuals from Russia aged roughly 6 to 90 years. Each donor gave 8 to 10 milliliters of peripheral blood, collected into EDTA-treated Vacutainer tubes. PBMCs were isolated by Ficoll-Paque density-gradient centrifugation, with at least 6 million obtained per sample. Trizol reagent was used to extract total RNA from PBMCs, with at least 6 micrograms per sample. Naive CD45RAhigh/CD27high T cell percentages were measured by flow cytometry on a PBMC aliquot from every donor.

Specimen: blood. In this chain, TRBV9 is recombined with TRBJ1-4, with 9 bases in between that match TRBD1. The source of this sequence is a man aged 18 to 30 in good health. The encoded CDR3 is CASSATGGREKLFF. In nucleotides, the sequence is TGTGCCAGCAGCGCCACAGGGGGCCGTGAAAAACTGTTTTTT. The entire variable domain, with the stretches around the CDR3 drawn from the reference TRBV9 and TRBJ1-4 proteins, is DSGVTQTPKHLITATGQRVTLRCSPRSGDLSVYWYQQSLDQGLQFLIQYYNGEERAKGNILERFSAQQFPDLHSELNLSSLELGDSALYFCASSATGGREKLFFGSGTQLSVL.